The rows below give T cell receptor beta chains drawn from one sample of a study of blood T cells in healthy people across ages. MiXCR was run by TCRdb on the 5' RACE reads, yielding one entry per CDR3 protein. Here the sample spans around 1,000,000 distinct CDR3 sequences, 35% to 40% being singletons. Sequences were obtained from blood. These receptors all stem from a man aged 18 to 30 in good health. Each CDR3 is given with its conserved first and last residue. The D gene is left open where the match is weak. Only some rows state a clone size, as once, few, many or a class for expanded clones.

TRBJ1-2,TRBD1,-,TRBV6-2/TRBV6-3,TGTGCCAGCAGTTACATGGGACAGGGGCACTATGGCTACACCTTC,CASSYMGQGHYGYTF
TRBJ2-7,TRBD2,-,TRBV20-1,TGCAGTGCTAGAGATTCGGGGACTAGGTTTGACGAGCAGTACTTC,CSARDSGTRFDEQYF
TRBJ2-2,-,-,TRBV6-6,TGTGCCAGCAGCGAGGACGGACCAGTCCGGGAGCTGTTTTTT,CASSEDGPVRELFF
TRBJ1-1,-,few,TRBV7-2,TGTGCCAGCAGCTTAGAGGCGGCCCAGAACACTGAAGCTTTCTTT,CASSLEAAQNTEAFF
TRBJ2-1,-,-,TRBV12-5,TGTGCTAGTGGTTTGCCCCTTCGGGAGCAGTTCTTC,CASGLPLREQFF
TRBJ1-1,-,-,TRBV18,TGTGCCAGCTCACCACCAACGAGGGGTACTGAAGCTTTCTTT,CASSPPTRGTEAFF
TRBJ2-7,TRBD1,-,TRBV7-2,TGTGCCAGCAGCTTAGCTGGCAGGGGGCTGTACAATGAGCAGTACTTC,CASSLAGRGLYNEQYF
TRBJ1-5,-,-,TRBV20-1,TGCAGTGCCTCTACTCCGGCGAGCAATCAGCCCCAGCATTTT,CSASTPASNQPQHF
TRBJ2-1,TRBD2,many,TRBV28,TGTGCCAGCACCTCGGGAAGGCAGGGACTATTCTCCTACAATGAGCAGTTCTTC,CASTSGRQGLFSYNEQFF
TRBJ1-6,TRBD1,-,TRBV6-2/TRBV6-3,TGTGCCAGCAGTTACGGACAGGGGCAGAATTCACCCCTCCACTTT,CASSYGQGQNSPLHF
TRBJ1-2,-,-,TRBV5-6,TGTGCCAGCAGCCAAACAGGGAGACCAGGCTACACCTTC,CASSQTGRPGYTF
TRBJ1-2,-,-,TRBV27,TGTGCCAGCAGTTTACGGCAGGGACTAGACTATGGCTACACCTTC,CASSLRQGLDYGYTF
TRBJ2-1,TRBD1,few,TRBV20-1,TGCAGTGCCACTAGGGACAGGGAATACAATGAGCAGTTCTTC,CSATRDREYNEQFF
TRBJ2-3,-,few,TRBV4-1,TGCGCCAGCAGCCAAGCTCGCACGACCAGCACAGATACGCAGTATTTT,CASSQARTTSTDTQYF
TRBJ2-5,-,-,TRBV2,TGTGCCAGCAGTCCCCTGGCTAGACAAGAGACCCAGTACTTC,CASSPLARQETQYF
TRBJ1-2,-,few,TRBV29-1,TGCAGCGTTGAAGATCGCGGGGGCGGCTATGGCTACACCTTC,CSVEDRGGGYGYTF
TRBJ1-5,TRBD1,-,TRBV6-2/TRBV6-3,TGTGCCCGCAGTTACCGGGACAGTCTTTATCAGCCCCAGCATTTT,CARSYRDSLYQPQHF
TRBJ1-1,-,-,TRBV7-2,TGTGCCAGCAGCTTAGTTCCCGGGGAAACTGAAGCTTTCTTT,CASSLVPGETEAFF
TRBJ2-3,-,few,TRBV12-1,TGTGCCAGCAGTTCCGTTAGGATTGGTCCCCCAGATACGCAGTATTTT,CASSSVRIGPPDTQYF
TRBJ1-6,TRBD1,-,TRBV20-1,TGCAGTGCCTCGCTTGCGGGGACAGGGGGCTTTTTTAGTTCACCCCTCCACTTT,CSASLAGTGGFFSSPLHF
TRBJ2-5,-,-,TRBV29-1,TGCAGCGTTTCGGGGGAAGAGACCCAGTACTTC,CSVSGEETQYF
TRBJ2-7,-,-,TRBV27,TGTGCCAGCAGTTTTGGCAGACTTAGCTCCTACGAGCAGTACTTC,CASSFGRLSSYEQYF
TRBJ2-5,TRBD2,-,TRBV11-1,TGTGCCAGCAGGCCCGGGACTAGCGGGAGTCGAGGAGAGACCCAGTACTTC,CASRPGTSGSRGETQYF
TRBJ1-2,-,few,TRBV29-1,TGCAGCGTTGCCTCTCGGGAGGGCTACACCTTC,CSVASREGYTF
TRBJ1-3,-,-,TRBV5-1,TGCGCCAGCAGCGAGGGGACTGAAGGAAACACCATATATTTT,CASSEGTEGNTIYF
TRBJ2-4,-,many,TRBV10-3,TGTGCCATCAGTGAGTCCTACAGGGTTAAGGGCAACATTCAGTACTTC,CAISESYRVKGNIQYF
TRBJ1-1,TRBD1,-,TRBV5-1,TGCGCCAGCAGCTTGGCCGGGCGGGGACAGATGAACACTGAAGCTTTCTTT,CASSLAGRGQMNTEAFF
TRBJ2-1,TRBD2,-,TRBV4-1,TGCGCCAGCAGCCAAGATAACAGGAGGGGAGGGATGACCTCGAATGAGCAGTTCTTC,CASSQDNRRGGMTSNEQFF
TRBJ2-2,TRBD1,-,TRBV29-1,TGCAGCGCATACGGGGGACAGGAGAACACCGGGGAGCTGTTTTTT,CSAYGGQENTGELFF
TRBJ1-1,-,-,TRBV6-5,TGTGCCAGCATGAGGGTGAACACTGAAGCTTTCTTT,CASMRVNTEAFF
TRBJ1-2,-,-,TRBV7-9,TGTGCCAGCAGCTTAGTGGCGTCAGACTATGGCTACACCTTC,CASSLVASDYGYTF
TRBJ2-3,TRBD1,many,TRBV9,TGCGCCAGCAGCCCGCCGGGACAGGGGACAGATACGCAGTATTTT,CASSPPGQGTDTQYF
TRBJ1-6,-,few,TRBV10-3,TGTGCCATCAGTGAACGGTCTAACGCGGATTCACCCCTCCACTTT,CAISERSNADSPLHF
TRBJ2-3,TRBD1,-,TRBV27,TGTGCCAGCAGTTTATCGGCCCCCTGGACAGGAACATTCACAGATACGCAGTATTTT,CASSLSAPWTGTFTDTQYF
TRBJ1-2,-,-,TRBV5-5,TGTGCCAGCAGCCTACGGATGGATGGCTACACCTTC,CASSLRMDGYTF
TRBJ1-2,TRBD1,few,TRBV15,TGTGCCACCAGCACCCCCCGAGGGACAGGCGATATCTACACCTTC,CATSTPRGTGDIYTF
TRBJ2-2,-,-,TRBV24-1,TGTGCCACCAGTGATTCGGGTGGTGACACCGGGGAGCTGTTTTTT,CATSDSGGDTGELFF
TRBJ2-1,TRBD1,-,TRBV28,TGTGCCAGCAGTCCCCAATGGACAGGGGGGTTCTTC,CASSPQWTGGFF
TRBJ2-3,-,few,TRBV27,TGTGCCAGCAGTGAGCGCGGGACAGTAGGGGAAGATACGCAGTATTTT,CASSERGTVGEDTQYF
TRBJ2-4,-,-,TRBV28,TGTGCCAGCAGTTTGGGGCAGTCGCCTTACAATGAGCAGTACTTC,CASSLGQSPYNEQYF
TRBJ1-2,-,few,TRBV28,TGTGCCAGCAGTAGTTTGAAGGGACCATTTTATGGCTACACCTTC,CASSSLKGPFYGYTF
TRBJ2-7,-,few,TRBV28,TGTGCCAGCGGTCCCGGATACTTCCTCACCTCCTACGAGCAGTACTTC,CASGPGYFLTSYEQYF
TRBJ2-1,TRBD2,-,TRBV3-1,TGTGCCAGCAGCCAGGCGTTGAGCGGGGGGGATAATGAGCAGTTCTTC,CASSQALSGGDNEQFF
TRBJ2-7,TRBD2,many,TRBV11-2,TGTGCCAGCAGCTTTAGGCGAAGGGCTAGCGGGGGGACTTCCTACGAGCAGTACTTC,CASSFRRRASGGTSYEQYF
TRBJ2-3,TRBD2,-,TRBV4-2,TGTGCCAGCAGCCAAGGTAGACCAGGGACTATTTCAGATACGCAGTATTTT,CASSQGRPGTISDTQYF